The T cell receptor beta chain under discussion was sequenced for a study of human T cells and chemical hapten exposure. Within the library, unique molecular identifiers were attached to each individual cDNA molecule. TCRdb analysed the RACE reads with MiXCR anew, one entry per CDR3 protein. The repertoire holds approximately 80,000 distinct CDR3 sequences, with about 10% as singletons. Trimming stripped 7 bases from V and 0 bases from J, with 19 bases between. CDR1 is MNHEY and CDR2 is SVGAGI in the germline V gene. The CDR3 covers 17 residues. The time point is: patch test 1, 2 weeks after DPC sensitization. This sample's treatment: therapeutic diphenylcyclopropenone sensitization with weekly scalp DPC. Donors were 18 to 70-year-old alopecia patients suitable for DPC. Researchers extracted total RNA from unfractionated whole blood.

This sequence originates from a woman aged 45-59 years with alopecia areata. Some clones in this sample may be carry-over from other donors' samples. This chain links TRBV6-5 with TRBJ2-4, with D tentatively TRBD2 (6 bases). Sequencing was performed on whole blood, taken in connection with sensitization to the hapten diphenylcyclopropenone (DPC). CDR3 sequence: CASITGRKSIAKNIQYF. DNA of the CDR3: TGTGCCAGCATCACGGGGAGGAAGTCAATAGCCAAAAACATTCAGTACTTC.